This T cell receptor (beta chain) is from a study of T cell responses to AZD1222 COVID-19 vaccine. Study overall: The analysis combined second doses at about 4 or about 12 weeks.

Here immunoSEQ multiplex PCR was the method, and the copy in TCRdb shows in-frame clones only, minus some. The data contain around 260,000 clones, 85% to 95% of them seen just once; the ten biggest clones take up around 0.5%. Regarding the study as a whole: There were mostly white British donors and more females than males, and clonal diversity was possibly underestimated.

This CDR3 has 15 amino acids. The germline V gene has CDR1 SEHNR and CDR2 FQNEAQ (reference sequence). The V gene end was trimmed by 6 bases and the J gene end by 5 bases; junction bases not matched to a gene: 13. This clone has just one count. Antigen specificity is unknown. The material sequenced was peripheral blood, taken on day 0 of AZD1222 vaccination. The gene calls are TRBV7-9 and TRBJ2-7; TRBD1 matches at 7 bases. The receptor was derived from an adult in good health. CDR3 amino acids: CASSSNRGSRDEQYF. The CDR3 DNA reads TGTGCCAGCAGTTCCAACAGGGGATCTAGGGACGAGCAGTACTTC.